This T cell receptor (beta chain) originates from a study of T-cell memory formation after mild COVID-19. The germline V gene encodes CDR1 MNHEY and CDR2 SVGAGI. The CDR3 is 15 amino acids. Trimming took 8 bases from V and 0 from J, leaving 15 bases between them. 5'RACE, which relied on constant-segment primers, yielded TCR alpha and TCR beta cDNA libraries carrying sample barcodes and UMIs. TCRdb independently ran MiXCR on the 5' RACE reads; one entry per CDR3 protein. The sample yields about 430,000 distinct CDR3 sequences, about 20% seen once. V gene TRBV6-5 combines with J gene TRBJ2-3; D uncertain. The TCR was taken from a man younger than 30 who had mild COVID-19 (a few samples of this study predate the infection). Cell type and time point are not known. Sample: PBMCs or a T cell subset sorted from them (not recorded which). CDR3 sequence (DNA): TGTGCCAGCCGGCGGCAGGCACTTAGCACAGATACGCAGTATTTT. Its translation: CASRRQALSTDTQYF.